This TCR beta chain was recorded in a study of breast tumors, draining lymph nodes, adjacent tissues. Each CDR3 protein gets one entry after TCRdb re-called the multiplex PCR reads with MiXCR. The table lists more than 200,000 distinct CDR3 sequences, approximately 29% of them singletons. As for this clonotype: Its antigen is not identified. This CDR3 is missing its conserved last phenylalanine or tryptophan, likely due to a read error.

Samples came from axillary lymph nodes draining the breast cancer. Regarding the study as a whole: Findings are consistent with lymph node origin and intratumoral expansion of most tumor T cells. Tumors had less TCR diversity than lymph nodes, more than nontumor tissue.

Sequences were obtained from axillary lymph node tissue. This sequence was found in a female donor with breast cancer. Some clones in this sample may be carry-over from other donors' samples.

CDR3 bases: TGTGCCAGCAGCTTGGGTGGGAGGGTCCACGACGAGCAGTACTGC. Its protein is CASSLGGRVHDEQYC. This chain links TRBV7-9 with TRBJ2-7; TRBD2 agrees at 7 bases. V shed 3 bases and J 5 bases; nucleotides not matched to a gene: 10. Germline V gene data show CDR1 as SEHNR and CDR2 as FQNEAQ (reference sequence). This CDR3 comprises 15 residues.